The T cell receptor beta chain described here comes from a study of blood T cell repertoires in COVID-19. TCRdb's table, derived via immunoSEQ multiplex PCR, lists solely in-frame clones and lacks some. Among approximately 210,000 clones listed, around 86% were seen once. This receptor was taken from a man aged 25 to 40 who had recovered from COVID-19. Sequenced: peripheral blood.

The CDR3: CASSYSGGRSGNTIYF. The CDR3 DNA sequence: TGTGCCAGCAGTTACTCCGGGGGACGGAGCGGAAACACCATATATTTT. The chain has TRBV6-5 and TRBJ1-3; perhaps TRBD1 as D (5 bases). The length of the CDR3 is 16 residues. Trimming cost V 0 bases and J 4 bases, with 13 bases left between them. Germline-derived CDR1 and CDR2 are MNHEY and SVGAGI.